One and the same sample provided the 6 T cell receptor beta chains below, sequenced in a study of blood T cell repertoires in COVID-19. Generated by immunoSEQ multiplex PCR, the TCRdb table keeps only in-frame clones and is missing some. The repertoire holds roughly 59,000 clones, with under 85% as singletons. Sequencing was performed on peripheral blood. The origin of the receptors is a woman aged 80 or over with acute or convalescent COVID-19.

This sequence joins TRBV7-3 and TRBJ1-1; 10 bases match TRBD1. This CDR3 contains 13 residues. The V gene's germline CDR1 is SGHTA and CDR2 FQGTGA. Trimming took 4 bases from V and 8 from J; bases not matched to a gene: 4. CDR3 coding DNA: TGTGCCAGCAGCTCTACGGGACAGGGGGAAGCTTTCTTT. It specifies CASSSTGQGEAFF.

The CDR3 DNA follows: TGTGCCAGCAGTCCCAGAACGAATGAGCAGTTCTTC. It is translated as CASSPRTNEQFF. This chain connects TRBV6-5 to TRBJ2-1; D not certain. In germline, CDR1 is MNHEY, CDR2 SVGAGI. There are 12 residues in the CDR3. V dropped 5 bases and J dropped 7 bases, with 9 bases sitting between them.

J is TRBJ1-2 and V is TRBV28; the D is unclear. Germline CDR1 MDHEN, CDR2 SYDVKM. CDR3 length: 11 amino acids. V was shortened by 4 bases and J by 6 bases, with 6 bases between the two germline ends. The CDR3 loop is CASSSVDGYTF. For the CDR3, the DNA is TGTGCCAGCAGTTCAGTGGATGGCTACACCTTC.

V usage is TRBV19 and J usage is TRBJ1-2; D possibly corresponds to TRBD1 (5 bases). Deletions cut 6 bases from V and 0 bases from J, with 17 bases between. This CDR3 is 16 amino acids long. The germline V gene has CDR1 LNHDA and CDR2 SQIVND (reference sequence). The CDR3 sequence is CASSLTTGDSNYGYTF. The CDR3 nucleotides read TGTGCCAGTAGCCTCACAACAGGAGACTCTAACTATGGCTACACCTTC.

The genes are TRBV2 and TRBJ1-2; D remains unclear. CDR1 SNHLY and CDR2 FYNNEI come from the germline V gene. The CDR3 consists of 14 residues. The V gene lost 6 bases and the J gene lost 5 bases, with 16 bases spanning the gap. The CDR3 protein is CASSPEEGSYGYTF. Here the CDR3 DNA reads TGTGCCAGCAGCCCGGAGGAGGGAAGTTATGGCTACACCTTC. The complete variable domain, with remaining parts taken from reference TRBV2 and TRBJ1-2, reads EPEVTQTPSHQVTQMGQEVILRCVPISNHLYFYWYRQILGQKVEFLVSFYNNEISEKSEIFDDQFSVERPDGSNFTLKIRSTKLEDSAMYFCASSPEEGSYGYTFGSGTRLTVV.

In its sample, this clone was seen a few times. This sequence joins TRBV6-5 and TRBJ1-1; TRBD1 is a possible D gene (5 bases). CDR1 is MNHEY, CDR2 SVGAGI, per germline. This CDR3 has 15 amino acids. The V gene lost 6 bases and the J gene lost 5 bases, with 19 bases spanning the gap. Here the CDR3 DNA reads TGTGCCAGCAGCCTTCTCCCGGGGGGTAGTACTGAAGCTTTCTTT. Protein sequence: CASSLLPGGSTEAFF.